The 3 T cell receptor beta chains presented below share a single source sample, sequenced in a study of radiotherapy plus CTLA-4 blockade in lung cancer. Measured with immunoSEQ multiplex PCR; TCRdb has only the in-frame clones, and not every one. The sample consists of about 62,000 clones, 70% to 80% of them appearing once. Specimen: peripheral blood, collected from a patient treated with radiotherapy plus ipilimumab. The source is a human donor with non-small cell lung cancer who had a complete response to radiotherapy plus ipilimumab.

V is TRBV19 and J is TRBJ2-1; 7 nucleotides agree with TRBD2. CDR3 length: 14 residues. V was pared by 6 bases and J by 8 bases, with 10 bases of the junction left unmatched. Germline V gene data show CDR1 as LNHDA and CDR2 as SQIVND (reference sequence). In DNA, the CDR3 is TGTGCCAGTAGGGGCGGGAGAGAATTCGATGAGCAGTTCTTC. Amino acids: CASRGGREFDEQFF.

The chain employs TRBV7-8 and TRBJ1-3; D remains ambiguous. This CDR3 is 12 amino acids long. Germline CDR1 and CDR2: SGHVS and FQNEAQ. V lost 7 bases, J lost 4 bases, and 8 bases lay in between. The CDR3 protein is CASKGGGNTIYF. DNA for the CDR3: TGTGCCAGCAAAGGAGGGGGAAACACCATATATTTT.

The chain employs TRBV11-2 and TRBJ1-4; D is uncertain. Germline V gene data show CDR1 as SGHAT and CDR2 as FQNNGV. V was cut by 2 bases and J by 0 bases, with 7 bases left in between. The CDR3 covers 15 residues. The CDR3 coding sequence is TGTGCCAGCAGCTTATCGGGTACAACTAATGAAAAACTGTTTTTT. It encodes CASSLSGTTNEKLFF.